This T cell receptor (beta chain) was recorded in a study of patients and donors after allogeneic stem cell transplantation. TCRdb fed the RT-PCR reads into MiXCR, producing one record per CDR3 protein. This sample yields about 1,700 distinct CDR3 sequences, of which under 4.5% are seen a single time; 9.5% to 15% belongs to the top ten. This clonotype was sampled from a human donor who was either an allogeneic HSCT recipient or a stem cell or donor lymphocyte infusion donor (not recorded which). It is not recorded whose cells these are; they may come from a transplant donor. Sequencing was carried out using blood, either unsorted or a sorted T cell fraction (not recorded which).

The CDR3 protein is CASSLSQGYEQYF. CDR3 DNA: TGTGCCAGCAGCTTGTCCCAGGGCTACGAGCAGTACTTC. The V gene is TRBV5-6, the J gene TRBJ2-7; a weak D match, TRBD1 (5 bases). The germline V gene encodes CDR1 SGHDT and CDR2 YYEEEE. The CDR3 has 13 residues. V lost 1 base and J 3 bases, leaving 8 bases between the germline ends.